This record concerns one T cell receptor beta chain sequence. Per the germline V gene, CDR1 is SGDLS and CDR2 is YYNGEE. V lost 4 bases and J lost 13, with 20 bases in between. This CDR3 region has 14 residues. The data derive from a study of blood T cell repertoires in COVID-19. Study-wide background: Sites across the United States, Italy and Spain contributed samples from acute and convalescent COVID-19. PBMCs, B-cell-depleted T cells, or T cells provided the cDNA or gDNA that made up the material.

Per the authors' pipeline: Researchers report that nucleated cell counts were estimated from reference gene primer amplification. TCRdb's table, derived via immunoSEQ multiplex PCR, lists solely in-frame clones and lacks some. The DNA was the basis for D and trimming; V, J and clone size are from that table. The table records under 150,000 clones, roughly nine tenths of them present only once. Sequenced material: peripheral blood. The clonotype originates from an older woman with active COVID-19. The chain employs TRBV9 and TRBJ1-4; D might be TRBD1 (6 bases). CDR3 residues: CASSPALGATRLFF. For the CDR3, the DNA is TGTGCCAGCAGCCCGGCCCTGGGGGCCACGAGACTGTTTTTT.